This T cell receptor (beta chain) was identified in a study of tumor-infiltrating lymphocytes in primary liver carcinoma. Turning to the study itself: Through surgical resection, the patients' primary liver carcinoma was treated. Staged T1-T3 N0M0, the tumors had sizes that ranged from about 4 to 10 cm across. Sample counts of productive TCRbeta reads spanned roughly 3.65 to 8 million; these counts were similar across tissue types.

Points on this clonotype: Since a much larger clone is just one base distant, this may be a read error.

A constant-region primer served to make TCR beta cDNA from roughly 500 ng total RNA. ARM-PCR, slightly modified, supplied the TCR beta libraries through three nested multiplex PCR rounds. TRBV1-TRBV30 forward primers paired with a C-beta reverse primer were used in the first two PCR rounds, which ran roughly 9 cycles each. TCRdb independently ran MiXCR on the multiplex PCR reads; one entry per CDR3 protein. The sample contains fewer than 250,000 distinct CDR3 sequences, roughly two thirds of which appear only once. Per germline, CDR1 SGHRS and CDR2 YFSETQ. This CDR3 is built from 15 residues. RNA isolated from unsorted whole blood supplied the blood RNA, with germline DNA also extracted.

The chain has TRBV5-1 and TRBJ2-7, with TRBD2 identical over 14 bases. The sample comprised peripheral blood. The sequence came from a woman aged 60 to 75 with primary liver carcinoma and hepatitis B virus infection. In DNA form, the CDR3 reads TGCGCCAGAAGCTTGGCGGGACTAGCGGGAGACGAGCAGTACTTC. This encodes CARSLAGLAGDEQYF.